This TCR beta chain appears in the sequencing data of a study of blood T cell repertoires in COVID-19. Measured with immunoSEQ multiplex PCR; TCRdb has only the in-frame clones, and not every one. The sample carries roughly 36,000 clones, around 87% recorded once. Trimming removed 6 bases at V and 1 base at J, with 9 bases between. This CDR3 comprises 12 residues. Per germline, CDR1 SQVTM and CDR2 ANQGSEA. This sequence joins TRBV29-1 and TRBJ1-1; a possible D gene is TRBD1 (6 bases). Sample: peripheral blood. The receptor was derived from a man between 45 and 60 years old with active or convalescent COVID-19. Written as DNA, the CDR3 is TGCAGCGTAGGACAGAGGAACACTGAAGCTTTCTTT. Translating gives CSVGQRNTEAFF.